Reported below is one T cell receptor beta chain. A sample-barcoded 5' primer and a J-beta primer mix were used in a second PCR of about 7 to 12 cycles. One entry per CDR3 protein results from TCRdb running MiXCR on the 5' RACE reads. Of hundreds of thousands of distinct CDR3 sequences listed, roughly 50% were seen once; the top ten hold under 35%. This specimen comes from a study of blood T cells in healthy people across ages. This clonotype was obtained from a woman aged 55-69 years in good health. The sample comprised blood.

The CDR3 here is CSARDPYTYEQYF. The CDR3 nucleotides are TGCAGTGCTAGAGACCCTTATACCTACGAGCAGTACTTC. The gene calls are TRBV20-1 and TRBJ2-5; D is undetermined. The J call is doubtful: the DNA matches TRBJ2-7 better. Germline CDR1 reads DFQATT; CDR2 reads SNEGSKA (reference sequence). This CDR3 spans 13 amino acids.